The sequence of this T cell receptor (beta chain) was determined in a study of blood T cell repertoires in COVID-19. Study-wide context: COVID-19 samples collected from the United States, Italy and Spain covered acute and convalescent phases. PBMCs, B-cell-depleted T cells, or T cells provided the cDNA or gDNA that made up the material.

The CDR3 loop spans 12 amino acids. Germline V gives CDR1 LNHDA, CDR2 SQIVND (reference sequence). Two negative PCRs, clearance, or symptom resolution were required of recovered Cohort 3 donors. Assay used: immunoSEQ multiplex PCR; TCRdb lists only in-frame clones, some missing. Here the sample spans under 300,000 clones, 80% to 95% being singletons. The receptor comes from a woman aged 18-29 years who had recovered from COVID-19. The sample was PBMCs or T cells enriched from blood (not recorded which). The rearrangement links TRBV19 to TRBJ2-7; 13 bases align to TRBD2. Written as DNA, the CDR3 is TGTGCCAACTATCCCGGCGGACTAGCGGGAGTGGTC. Encoded protein: CANYPGGLAGVV.